Below, 29 T cell receptor beta chains from the same sample are listed, as sequenced in a study of human T cells and chemical hapten exposure. This sample's time point: pre-sensitization, week 0. The treatment: therapeutic diphenylcyclopropenone sensitization with weekly scalp DPC. Each CDR3 protein gets one entry after TCRdb re-called the RACE reads with MiXCR. The data show approximately 400,000 distinct CDR3 sequences, 5.1% seen once. The sample here was whole blood, taken in connection with sensitization to the hapten diphenylcyclopropenone (DPC). The receptors originated from a woman aged 50 to 65 with alopecia areata. Some clones in this sample may be carry-over from other donors' samples.

This clonotype was counted between two and nine times. The chain uses TRBV20-1 and TRBJ2-7, with 9 bases lining up with TRBD1. This CDR3 comprises 16 residues. Trimming took 2 bases from V and 0 from J; bases not matched to a gene: 8. CDR1 is DFQATT and CDR2 is SNEGSKA in the germline V gene (reference sequence). The CDR3 DNA reads TGCAGTGCTAGACGCGTGGGGGACAGGGCCTCCTACGAGCAGTACTTC. This gives the protein CSARRVGDRASYEQYF.

This clonotype occurred a few times. The genes are TRBV7-9 and TRBJ1-1; D not certain. Germline V lookup: CDR1 SEHNR, CDR2 FQNEAQ (reference sequence). V was cut by 5 bases and J by 1 base, with 20 bases left in between. The CDR3 is 17 residues long. Here the CDR3 DNA reads TGTGCCAGCAGCCCTAACTGGTTAGCAGGACCGAACACTGAAGCTTTCTTT. It codes for CASSPNWLAGPNTEAFF.

The J gene is TRBJ1-4, the V gene TRBV15; tentatively, D is TRBD1 (5 bases). The germline gives CDR1 LNHNV, CDR2 YYDKDF (reference sequence). Trimming removed 0 bases from V and 6 bases from J, with 20 bases in between. This CDR3 has 18 amino acids. CDR3 in amino acids: CATSRDLPGAGRDEKLFF. The DNA of the CDR3 is TGTGCCACCAGCAGAGACCTTCCTGGGGCAGGGCGGGATGAAAAACTGTTTTTT.

This clonotype appeared a few times. The J gene is TRBJ2-1, the V gene TRBV18; D is possibly TRBD1 or TRBD2 (5 bases each). Trimming removed 0 bases from V and 8 bases from J, with 8 bases in between. CDR1 is KGHSH, CDR2 LQKENI, per germline. The CDR3 contains 13 residues. CDR3 DNA: TGTGCCAGCTCACCACCCGGGACCCATGAGCAGTTCTTC. Protein product: CASSPPGTHEQFF.

This clonotype was seen only a few times. V is TRBV4-3 and J is TRBJ2-7; D may be TRBD1 (6 bases). CDR3 length: 15 amino acids. V was pared by 0 bases and J by 3 bases, with 12 bases between. Germline-derived CDR1 and CDR2 are LGHNA and YSLEER. CDR3 coding DNA: TGCGCCAGCAGCCAAGAGTCGGGACAAAGCTACGAGCAGTACTTC. Residues: CASSQESGQSYEQYF.

This rearrangement joins TRBV12-3 or TRBV12-4 to TRBJ1-5; 7 nucleotides agree with TRBD1. The CDR3 totals 13 residues. V shed 6 bases and J 7 bases; nucleotides not matched to a gene: 6. DNA for the CDR3: TGTGCCAGCAGCCCCGACAGGGTACAGCCCCAGCATTTT. Encoded protein: CASSPDRVQPQHF.

The chain employs TRBV20-1 and TRBJ2-7, with 8 bases matching TRBD1. The CDR3 runs 13 residues. Germline CDR1 is DFQATT and CDR2 is SNEGSKA (reference sequence). V was pared by 6 bases and J by 5 bases, with 9 bases of the junction left unmatched. The CDR3 reads CSARMTGEDEQYF. CDR3 nucleotides: TGCAGTGCACGAATGACAGGGGAAGACGAGCAGTACTTC.

The V call is TRBV29-1, the J call TRBJ2-7; 14 bases fit TRBD2. The V gene end was trimmed by 7 bases and the J gene end by 1 base; junction bases not matched to a gene: 6. This CDR3 has 15 residues. From germline, CDR1 is SQVTM and CDR2 ANQGSEA. The DNA of the CDR3 is TGCAGCGCCTACGGGACTAGCGGGAGTTCCTACGAGCAGTACTTC. Protein product: CSAYGTSGSSYEQYF.

This clonotype has a handful of counts. The CDR3: CASSHDLGPGGYGYTF. The CDR3 DNA sequence: TGTGCCAGCAGCCATGACCTGGGGCCCGGGGGATATGGCTACACCTTC. This sequence joins TRBV5-8 and TRBJ1-2; D is perhaps TRBD1 (5 bases). V was trimmed by 4 bases and J by 5 bases, leaving 21 bases between them. Germline assignment: CDR1 SGHTS and CDR2 YDEGEE. This CDR3 contains 16 residues.

The chain uses TRBV3-1 and TRBJ2-7; D not certain. The germline V gene encodes CDR1 LGHDT and CDR2 YNNKEL (reference sequence). V lost 4 bases and J 3 bases, leaving 16 bases between the germline ends. CDR3 length equals 15 residues. CDR3 sequence (DNA): TGTGCCAGCAGCCCAAACTTGTTGGTTGACTACGAGCAGTACTTC. It codes for CASSPNLLVDYEQYF.

This clonotype occurred many times. This sequence joins TRBV7-2 and TRBJ2-6, with a possible D match to TRBD1 (6 bases). This CDR3 contains 15 residues. Trimming stripped 5 bases from V and 1 base from J, with 9 bases between. Germline lookup yields CDR1 SGHTA and CDR2 FQGNSA. In DNA, the CDR3 is TGTGCCAGCAGCCCGGACAGATCTGGGGCCAACGTCCTGACTTTC. This translates into CASSPDRSGANVLTF.

This clonotype was observed at least ten times. This chain links TRBV5-1 with TRBJ2-5; 7 positions match TRBD2. This CDR3 spans 14 amino acids. Per the germline V gene, CDR1 is SGHRS and CDR2 is YFSETQ. The V and J ends lost 3 bases and 1 base, in that order; junction bases with no gene match: 3. The CDR3 DNA reads as TGCGCCAGCAGCTACGGGGGGTCCCAAGAGACCCAGTACTTC. Translated, it gives CASSYGGSQETQYF.

This clonotype was counted at least ten times. The chain has TRBV7-9 and TRBJ2-7; 7 positions match TRBD1. With V trimmed by 5 bases and J by 6 bases, 10 bases remained unmatched. From germline, CDR1 is SEHNR and CDR2 FQNEAQ (reference sequence). The CDR3 contains 14 residues. Written as DNA, the CDR3 is TGTGCCAGCAGCAGCCTTACAGGGGTAGGCGAGCAGTACTTC. Translating it yields CASSSLTGVGEQYF. The complete variable domain, with remaining parts taken from reference TRBV7-9 and TRBJ2-7, reads DTGVSQNPRHKITKRGQNVTFRCDPISEHNRLYWYRQTLGQGPEFLTYFQNEAQLEKSRLLSDRFSAERPKGSFSTLEIQRTEQGDSAMYLCASSSLTGVGEQYFGPGTRLTVT.

There are a few counts of this clonotype. V usage is TRBV28 and J usage is TRBJ2-7; no reliable D call. Trimming removed 3 bases from V and 0 bases from J, with 24 bases in between. The CDR3 is 19 residues long. Germline V gives CDR1 MDHEN, CDR2 SYDVKM. CDR3 bases: TGTGCCAGCAGTTTTCCGCCCGACCCGGACGGCGGAACCTCCTACGAGCAGTACTTC. It yields the protein CASSFPPDPDGGTSYEQYF.

CDR3 bases: TGTGCCAGCAGCTCGGGTTACCACGAGCAGTACTTC. This translates into CASSSGYHEQYF. The rearrangement links TRBV6-2 or TRBV6-3 to TRBJ2-7; D remains unclear. The germline CDR1 and CDR2 sequences are MNHEY and SVGEGT. This CDR3 region has 12 residues. Between the trimmed V and J ends, which lost 6 bases and 5 bases, there was a span of 11 bases.

This clonotype was found a few times. The chain carries TRBV10-2 and TRBJ1-1; TRBD1 agrees at 9 bases. After removal of 3 bases from V and 5 bases from J, the junction contained 1 base not matched to a gene. Germline CDR1 WSHSY, CDR2 SAAADI. The CDR3 is 13 residues long. The CDR3 spells CASSEQGATEAFF. CDR3 coding DNA: TGCGCCAGCAGTGAACAGGGGGCAACTGAAGCTTTCTTT.

The rearrangement links TRBV3-1 to TRBJ1-1; tentatively, D is TRBD1 (6 bases). CDR1 LGHDT and CDR2 YNNKEL come from the germline V gene (reference sequence). The V end was cut by 1 base, the J end by 11 bases, with 20 bases between. This CDR3 contains 15 residues. In DNA, the CDR3 is TGTGCCAGCAGCCAAGCCGGACAGTTACCTCTCGTGGCTTTCTTT. This codes for CASSQAGQLPLVAFF.

This clonotype has more than one count but fewer than ten. This sequence joins TRBV13 and TRBJ2-7; 12 nucleotides line up with TRBD2. Germline CDR1 and CDR2: PRHDT and FYEKMQ (reference sequence). V shed 5 bases, J shed 2 bases, and the junction held 7 bases outside the gene matches. CDR3 size: 16 residues. CDR3 DNA sequence: TGTGCCAGCAGCCCGGGACTAGCGGGCGGGACCTACGAGCAGTACTTC. It is translated as CASSPGLAGGTYEQYF.

This clonotype was seen at least ten times. V is TRBV29-1 and J is TRBJ1-1, with unresolved D. Per germline, CDR1 SQVTM and CDR2 ANQGSEA. CDR3 length: 15 residues. Trimming left V 1 base short and J 3 bases short, with 15 bases between. The CDR3 loop reads CSVEGRSRRDTEAFF. The CDR3 DNA reads TGCAGCGTTGAAGGGAGGTCCCGAAGGGACACTGAAGCTTTCTTT.

In this sample, this clonotype turned up many times. The chain carries TRBV7-9 and TRBJ2-3, with D possibly being TRBD1 (6 bases). The CDR3 consists of 17 residues. V was pared by 5 bases and J by 0 bases, with 18 bases between. The germline V gene encodes CDR1 SEHNR and CDR2 FQNEAQ (reference sequence). Here the CDR3 reads CASSHPARQGSTDTQYF. DNA for the CDR3: TGTGCCAGCAGCCACCCCGCCAGGCAGGGGAGCACAGATACGCAGTATTTT.

In its sample, this clonotype was seen many times. This chain connects TRBV28 to TRBJ1-5; D remains unclear. V was shortened by 2 bases and J by 0 bases, with 8 bases between the two germline ends. Germline CDR1 MDHEN, CDR2 SYDVKM. This CDR3 contains 15 residues. The CDR3 DNA sequence: TGTGCCAGCAGTTTAAGGCAGAATAGCAATCAGCCCCAGCATTTT. Residues: CASSLRQNSNQPQHF.

V is TRBV2 and J is TRBJ1-2; 12 bases map to TRBD1. Germline-derived CDR1 and CDR2 are SNHLY and FYNNEI. The CDR3 consists of 16 residues. J lost 8 bases, V lost 2 bases, and 9 bases had no gene match. DNA for the CDR3: TGTGCCAGCAGTGAATCTCCGGGACAGGGGGCGCGAGGCTACACCTTC. Amino acid sequence: CASSESPGQGARGYTF.

This clonotype was observed at least ten times. V is TRBV7-9 and J is TRBJ2-3, with D maybe TRBD2 (6 bases). CDR1 SEHNR and CDR2 FQNEAQ come from the germline V gene (reference sequence). This CDR3 is built from 12 residues. The CDR3 region is CASGPSADTQYF. The CDR3 DNA is TGTGCTTCAGGGCCTAGCGCAGATACGCAGTATTTT.

This clonotype has a count of ten or more. The chain has TRBV11-2 and TRBJ2-7; 11 bases agree with TRBD2. Germline-derived CDR1 and CDR2 are SGHAT and FQNNGV. Germline trimming cut 4 bases from V and 3 bases from J; bases unmatched to any gene: 8. CDR3 length: 16 residues. CDR3 coding DNA: TGTGCCAGCAGCTCATCGGCTAGCGGGAGGCGCTACGAGCAGTACTTC. This codes for CASSSSASGRRYEQYF.

The table lists this clonotype with many counts. This chain links TRBV25-1 with TRBJ1-2, with unresolved D. Germline V lookup: CDR1 MGHDK, CDR2 SYGVNS. The CDR3 is 12 residues long. Trimming took 8 bases from V and 3 from J, leaving 10 bases between them. CDR3 sequence (DNA): TGTGCCAGCGGCGACACCCACTATGGCTACACCTTC. Translation gives CASGDTHYGYTF.

Comment on this clonotype: Germline is not matched at one junction end, which may reflect a read error. V and J are TRBV6-5 and TRBJ2-5; perhaps TRBD2 as D (6 bases). The V gene's germline CDR1 is MNHEY and CDR2 SVGAGI. CDR3 length: 14 residues. The CDR3 region is CASSSPGLQETQDF. CDR3 DNA: TGTGCCAGCAGTAGCCCCGGACTACAAGAGACCCAGGACTTC.

This clonotype has a count of ten or more. This sequence joins TRBV12-3 or TRBV12-4 and TRBJ1-1, with D hard to call. V lost 8 bases and J lost 0, with 13 bases in between. CDR3 length: 14 amino acids. The DNA for the CDR3 is TGTGCCAGCTCGGCGGGCCAGATGAACACTGAAGCTTTCTTT. Protein sequence: CASSAGQMNTEAFF.

Ten or more counts support this clonotype. This chain connects TRBV7-2 to TRBJ2-3; 8 nucleotides match TRBD2. The germline V gene has CDR1 SGHTA and CDR2 FQGNSA. This CDR3 comprises 15 residues. Trimming at V came to 0 bases and at J to 4 bases, leaving 3 bases not matched to a gene. The CDR3 sequence: CASSLAGRASDTQYF. CDR3 in DNA: TGTGCCAGCAGCTTAGCCGGGAGGGCATCAGATACGCAGTATTTT.

This clonotype was observed at least ten times. The chain combines TRBV28 with TRBJ2-5; D is unclear. The CDR3 has 13 amino acids. Germline CDR1 MDHEN, CDR2 SYDVKM. V was shortened by 5 bases and J by 6 bases, with 13 bases between the two germline ends. The CDR3 loop reads CASSGSMGKTQYF. CDR3 nucleotide sequence: TGTGCCAGCAGTGGTTCGATGGGCAAGACCCAGTACTTC.